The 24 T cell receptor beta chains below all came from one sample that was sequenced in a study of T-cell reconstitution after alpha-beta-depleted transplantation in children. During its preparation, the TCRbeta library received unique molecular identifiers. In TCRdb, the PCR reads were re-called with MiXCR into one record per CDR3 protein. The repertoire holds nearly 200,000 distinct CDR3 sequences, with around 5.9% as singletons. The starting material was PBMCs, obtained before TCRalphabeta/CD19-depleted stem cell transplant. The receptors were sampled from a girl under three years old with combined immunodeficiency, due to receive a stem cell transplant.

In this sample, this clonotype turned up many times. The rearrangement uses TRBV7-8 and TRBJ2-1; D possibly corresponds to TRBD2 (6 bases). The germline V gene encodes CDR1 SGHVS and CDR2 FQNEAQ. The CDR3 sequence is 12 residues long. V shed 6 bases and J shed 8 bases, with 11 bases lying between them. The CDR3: CASRKWGDEQFF. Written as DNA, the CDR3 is TGTGCCAGCAGGAAATGGGGGGATGAGCAGTTCTTC.

The CDR3 is CASSLTLPVYEQYF. The CDR3 region has the DNA TGTGCCAGCAGTTTAACGCTTCCTGTCTACGAGCAGTACTTC. The chain carries TRBV27 and TRBJ2-7, with D hard to call. The CDR3 runs 14 residues. Trimming took off 2 bases at V and 3 bases at J, with 11 bases between the two ends. Germline V gene data show CDR1 as MNHEY and CDR2 as SMNVEV (reference sequence).

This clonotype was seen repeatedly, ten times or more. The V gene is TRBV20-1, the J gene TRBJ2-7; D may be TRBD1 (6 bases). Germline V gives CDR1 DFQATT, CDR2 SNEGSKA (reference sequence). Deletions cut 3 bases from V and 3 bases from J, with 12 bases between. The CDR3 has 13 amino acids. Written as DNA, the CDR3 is TGCAGTGCTAGTGGGACACTTATCTACGAGCAGTACTTC. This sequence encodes CSASGTLIYEQYF.

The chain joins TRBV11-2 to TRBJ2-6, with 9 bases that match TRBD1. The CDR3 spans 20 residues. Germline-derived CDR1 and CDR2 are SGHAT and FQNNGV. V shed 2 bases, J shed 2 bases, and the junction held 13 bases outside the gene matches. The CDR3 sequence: CASSLMANRDRVTGANVLTF. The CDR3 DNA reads TGTGCCAGCAGCTTAATGGCGAACCGGGACAGGGTAACTGGGGCCAACGTCCTGACTTTC.

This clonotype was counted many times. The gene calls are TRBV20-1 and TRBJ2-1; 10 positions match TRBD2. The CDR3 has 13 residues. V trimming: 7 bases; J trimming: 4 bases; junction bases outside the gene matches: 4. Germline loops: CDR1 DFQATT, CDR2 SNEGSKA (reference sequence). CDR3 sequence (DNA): TGCAGTGGAGAGACTAGCGGGTACAATGAGCAGTTCTTC. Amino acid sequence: CSGETSGYNEQFF.

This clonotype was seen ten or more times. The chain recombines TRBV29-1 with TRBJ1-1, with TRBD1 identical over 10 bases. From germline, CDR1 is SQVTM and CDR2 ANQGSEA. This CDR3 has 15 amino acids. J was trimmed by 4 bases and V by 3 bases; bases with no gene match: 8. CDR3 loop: CSVDLTGTGVTEAFF. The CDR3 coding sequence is TGCAGCGTTGACCTAACGGGGACAGGGGTCACTGAAGCTTTCTTT.

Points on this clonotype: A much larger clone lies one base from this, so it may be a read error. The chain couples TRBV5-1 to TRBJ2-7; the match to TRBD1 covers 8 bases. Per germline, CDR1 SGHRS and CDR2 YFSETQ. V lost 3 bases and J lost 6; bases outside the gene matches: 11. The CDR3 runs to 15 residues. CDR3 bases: TGCGCCAGCAGCTCGGCCAGAAACACAGGGGGCGAGCAGTACTTC. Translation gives CASSSARNTGGEQYF.

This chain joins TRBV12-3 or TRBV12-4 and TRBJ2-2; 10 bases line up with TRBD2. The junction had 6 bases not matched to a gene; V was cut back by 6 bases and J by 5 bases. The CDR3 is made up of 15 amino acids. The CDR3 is CASRSSGSWTGELFF. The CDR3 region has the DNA TGTGCCAGCAGGTCTAGCGGGAGTTGGACCGGGGAGCTGTTTTTT.

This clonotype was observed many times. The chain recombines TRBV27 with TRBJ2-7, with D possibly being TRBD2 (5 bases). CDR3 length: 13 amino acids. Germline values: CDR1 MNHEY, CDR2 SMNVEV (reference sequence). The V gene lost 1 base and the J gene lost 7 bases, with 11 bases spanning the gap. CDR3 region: CASSLFRRSEQYF. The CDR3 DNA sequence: TGTGCCAGCAGTTTATTTAGGAGGTCGGAGCAGTACTTC.

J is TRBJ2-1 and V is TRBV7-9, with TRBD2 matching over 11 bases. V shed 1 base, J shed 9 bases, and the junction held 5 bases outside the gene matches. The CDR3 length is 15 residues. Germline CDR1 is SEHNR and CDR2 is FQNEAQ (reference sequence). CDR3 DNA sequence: TGTGCCAGCAGCTTAGTTAGCGGGGGGGCCGGTGAGCAGTTCTTC. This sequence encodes CASSLVSGGAGEQFF.

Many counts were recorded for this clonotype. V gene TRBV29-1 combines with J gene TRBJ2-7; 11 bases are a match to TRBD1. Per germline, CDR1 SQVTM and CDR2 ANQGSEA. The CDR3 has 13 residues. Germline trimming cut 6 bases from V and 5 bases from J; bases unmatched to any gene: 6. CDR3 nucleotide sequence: TGCAGCGTCCTTGGACAGGGGGCGGACGAGCAGTACTTC. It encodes CSVLGQGADEQYF.

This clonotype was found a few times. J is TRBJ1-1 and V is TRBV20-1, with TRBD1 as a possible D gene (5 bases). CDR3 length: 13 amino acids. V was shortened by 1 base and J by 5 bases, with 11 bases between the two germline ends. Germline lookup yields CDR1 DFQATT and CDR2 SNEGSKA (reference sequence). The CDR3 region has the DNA TGCAGTGCTAGAGTGGGGCGGAGGACTGAAGCTTTCTTT. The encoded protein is CSARVGRRTEAFF.

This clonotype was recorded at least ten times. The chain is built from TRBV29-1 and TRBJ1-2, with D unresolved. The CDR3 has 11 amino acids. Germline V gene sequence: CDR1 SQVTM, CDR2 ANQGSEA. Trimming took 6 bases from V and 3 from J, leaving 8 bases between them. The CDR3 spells CSVISDYGYTF. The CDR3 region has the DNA TGCAGCGTCATCAGTGACTATGGCTACACCTTC.

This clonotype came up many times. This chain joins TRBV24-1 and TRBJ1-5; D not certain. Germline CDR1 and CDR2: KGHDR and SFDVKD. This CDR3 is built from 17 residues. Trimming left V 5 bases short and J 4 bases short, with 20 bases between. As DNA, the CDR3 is TGTGCCACCAGTGTATATAATCTTCTAAGGCAAAATCAGCCCCAGCATTTT. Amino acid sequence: CATSVYNLLRQNQPQHF.

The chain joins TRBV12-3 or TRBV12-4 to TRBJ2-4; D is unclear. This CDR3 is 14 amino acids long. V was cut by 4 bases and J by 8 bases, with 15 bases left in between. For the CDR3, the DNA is TGTGCCAGCAGTTCTAGGTCCAGCCCAGACATTCAGTACTTC. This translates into CASSSRSSPDIQYF.

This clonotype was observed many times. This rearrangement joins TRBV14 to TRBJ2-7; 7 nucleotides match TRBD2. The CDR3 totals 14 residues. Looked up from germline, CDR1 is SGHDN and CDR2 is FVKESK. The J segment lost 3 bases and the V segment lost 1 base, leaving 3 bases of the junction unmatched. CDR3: CASSQGGGDYEQYF. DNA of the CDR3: TGTGCCAGCAGCCAAGGGGGAGGGGACTACGAGCAGTACTTC.

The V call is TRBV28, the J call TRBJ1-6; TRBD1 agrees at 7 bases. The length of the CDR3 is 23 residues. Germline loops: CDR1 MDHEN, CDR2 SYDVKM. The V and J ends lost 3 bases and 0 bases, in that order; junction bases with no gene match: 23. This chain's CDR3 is CASSFVAGGGLLGESSYNSPLHF. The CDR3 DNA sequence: TGTGCCAGCAGTTTTGTAGCAGGGGGAGGCCTTTTAGGAGAAAGCTCCTATAATTCACCCCTCCACTTT. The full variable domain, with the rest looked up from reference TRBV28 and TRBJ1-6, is DVKVTQSSRYLVKRTGEKVFLECVQDMDHENMFWYRQDPGLGLRLIYFSYDVKMKEKGDIPEGYSVSREKKERFSLILESASTNQTSMYLCASSFVAGGGLLGESSYNSPLHFGNGTRLTVT.

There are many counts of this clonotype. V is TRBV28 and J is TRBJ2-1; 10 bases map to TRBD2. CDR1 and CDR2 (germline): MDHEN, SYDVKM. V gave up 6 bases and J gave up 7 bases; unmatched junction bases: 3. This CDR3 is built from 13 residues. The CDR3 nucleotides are TGTGCCAGCAGGATGGGACTAGCGAATGAGCAGTTCTTC. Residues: CASRMGLANEQFF. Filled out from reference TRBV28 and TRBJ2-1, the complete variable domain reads DVKVTQSSRYLVKRTGEKVFLECVQDMDHENMFWYRQDPGLGLRLIYFSYDVKMKEKGDIPEGYSVSREKKERFSLILESASTNQTSMYLCASRMGLANEQFFGPGTRLTVL.

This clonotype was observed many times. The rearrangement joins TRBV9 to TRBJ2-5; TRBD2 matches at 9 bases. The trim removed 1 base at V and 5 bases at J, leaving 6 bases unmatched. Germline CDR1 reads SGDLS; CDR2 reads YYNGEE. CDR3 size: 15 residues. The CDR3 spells CASSVMTSGGETQYF. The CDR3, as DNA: TGTGCCAGCAGCGTAATGACTAGCGGAGGGGAGACCCAGTACTTC.

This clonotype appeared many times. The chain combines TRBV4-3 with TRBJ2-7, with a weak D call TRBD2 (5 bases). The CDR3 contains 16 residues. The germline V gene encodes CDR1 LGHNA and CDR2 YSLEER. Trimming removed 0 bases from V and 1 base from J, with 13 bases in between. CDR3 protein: CASSQDGAGSSYEQYF. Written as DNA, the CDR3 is TGCGCCAGCAGCCAAGATGGCGCGGGTTCATCCTACGAGCAGTACTTC.

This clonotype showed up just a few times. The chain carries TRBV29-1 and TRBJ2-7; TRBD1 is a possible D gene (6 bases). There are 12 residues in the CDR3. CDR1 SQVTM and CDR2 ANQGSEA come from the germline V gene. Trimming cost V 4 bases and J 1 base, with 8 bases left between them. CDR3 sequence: CSVGGQSYEQYF. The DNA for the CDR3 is TGCAGCGTTGGCGGACAGTCCTACGAGCAGTACTTC.

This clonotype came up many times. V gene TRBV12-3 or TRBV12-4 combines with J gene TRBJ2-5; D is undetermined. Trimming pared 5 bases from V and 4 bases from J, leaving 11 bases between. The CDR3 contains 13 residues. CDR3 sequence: CASSLGVIETQYF. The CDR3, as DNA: TGTGCCAGCAGTCTCGGAGTCATAGAGACCCAGTACTTC.

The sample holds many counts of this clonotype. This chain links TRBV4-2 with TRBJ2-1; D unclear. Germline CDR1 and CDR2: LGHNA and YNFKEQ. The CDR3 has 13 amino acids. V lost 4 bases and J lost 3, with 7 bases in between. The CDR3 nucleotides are TGTGCCAGCAGCCCCTGGGACTACAATGAGCAGTTCTTC. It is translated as CASSPWDYNEQFF.

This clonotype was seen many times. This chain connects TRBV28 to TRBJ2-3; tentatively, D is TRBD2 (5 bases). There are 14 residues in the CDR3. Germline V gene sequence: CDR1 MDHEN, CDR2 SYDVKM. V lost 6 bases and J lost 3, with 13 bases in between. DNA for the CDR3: TGTGCCAGCAGAAGAGCGGAGACGACAGATACGCAGTATTTT. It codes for CASRRAETTDTQYF.